This is a list of T cell receptor beta chains from one sample in a study of T cell changes during pregnancy in multiple sclerosis. The table came from immunoSEQ multiplex PCR; TCRdb's copy has only in-frame clones and leaves some out. The sample holds tens of thousands of clones; 80% to 95% are singletons and the top ten take under 0.3%. Sequenced material: CD4+ T cells from peripheral blood mononuclear cells, taken in the second trimester of pregnancy. The receptor source for this set is a female donor with multiple sclerosis, enrolled in a pregnancy study. Both conserved end residues are part of each CDR3. A D gene is named only where the DNA matches it firmly. Rows give clone size only sometimes, using once, few, many, or a class for an expanded clone.

d_gene | len | j_gene | v_gene | abundance | CDR3nt | CDR3aa
. | 15 | TRBJ1-2 | TRBV5-1 | . | TGCGCCAGCAGCCTAGGACCGGGAAAGACTTATGGCTACACCTTC | CASSLGPGKTYGYTF
TRBD1 | 13 | TRBJ1-4 | TRBV25-1 | . | TGTGCCAGCAGTGATCAGGGGGGTAGGGAACTGTTTTTT | CASSDQGGRELFF
. | 15 | TRBJ1-2 | TRBV2 | . | TGTGCCAGCAGTGAACTGACAGGAGCGAACTATGGCTACACCTTC | CASSELTGANYGYTF
TRBD2 | 13 | TRBJ2-5 | TRBV7-3 | . | TGTGCCAGCAGTCGCGGGGAGGGAGAGACCCAGTACTTC | CASSRGEGETQYF
TRBD1 | 15 | TRBJ2-7 | TRBV9 | once | TGTGCCAGCAGCGTAGAGGGGGACAGTAACTACGAGCAGTACTTC | CASSVEGDSNYEQYF
. | 15 | TRBJ1-5 | TRBV2 | . | TGTGCCAGCAGTGACGGTCGCCCTAGCAATCAGCCCCAGCATTTT | CASSDGRPSNQPQHF
. | 15 | TRBJ2-3 | TRBV5-6 | . | TGTGCCAGCAGCTTGAGGAACAGATTCTCGGATACGCAGTATTTT | CASSLRNRFSDTQYF
TRBD2 | 19 | TRBJ2-1 | TRBV5-1 | . | TGCGCCAGCAGCTTGGCTTTAGCGGGGGGGCCCCAAACGTACAATGAGCAGTTCTTC | CASSLALAGGPQTYNEQFF
. | 17 | TRBJ1-1 | TRBV2 | . | TGTGCCAGCAGTGAATTAGGCGGTCGCAGTAGTAGGACTGAAGCTTTCTTT | CASSELGGRSSRTEAFF
. | 13 | TRBJ2-7 | TRBV7-9 | . | TGTGCCAGCAGCCCGCAGTCAAGCGACGGGCAGTACTTC | CASSPQSSDGQYF
TRBD2 | 18 | TRBJ2-3 | TRBV5-6 | . | TGTGCCAGCAGCTTGATAGCGACTAGCGGGGGGGCATCAGATACGCAGTATTTT | CASSLIATSGGASDTQYF
. | 15 | TRBJ1-3 | TRBV27 | . | TGTGCCAGCAGTTTAACAGGGATCTCTGGAAACACCATATATTTT | CASSLTGISGNTIYF
. | 14 | TRBJ2-5 | TRBV6-1 | . | TGTGCCAGCAGTGAAGCACAGCTCCAAGAGACCCAGTACTTC | CASSEAQLQETQYF
. | 14 | TRBJ2-5 | TRBV27 | . | TGTGCCAGCAGTTTGGGAACAGGACAAGAGACCCAGTACTTC | CASSLGTGQETQYF
. | 12 | TRBJ2-3 | TRBV14 | . | TGTGCCAGCAGCCCGGGCGGGACCAGGGAGTATTTT | CASSPGGTREYF
TRBD2 | 14 | TRBJ2-2 | TRBV2 | . | TGTGCCAGCATCCGGGGACTAGAGGCCGGGGAGCTGTTTTTT | CASIRGLEAGELFF
. | 15 | TRBJ1-3 | TRBV6-6 | . | TGTGCCAGCAGTTTCGACGGGAACTCTGGAAACACCATATATTTT | CASSFDGNSGNTIYF
TRBD1 | 15 | TRBJ1-2 | TRBV6-1 | . | TGTGCCAGCAGTGCGGACCGGACAGGGCCCTATGGCTACACCTTC | CASSADRTGPYGYTF
TRBD1 | 15 | TRBJ1-3 | TRBV18 | . | TGTGCCAGCTCACAGACAGGGGGCTCTGGAAACACCATATATTTT | CASSQTGGSGNTIYF
. | 14 | TRBJ2-1 | TRBV9 | . | TGTGCCAGCAGCGGCGCCGGGGGGCAGGGGGAGCAGTTCTTC | CASSGAGGQGEQFF
TRBD2 | 15 | TRBJ2-3 | TRBV6-5 | . | TGTGCCAGCAGGACTAGCGGGTCAAGCACAGATACGCAGTATTTT | CASRTSGSSTDTQYF
. | 13 | TRBJ2-5 | TRBV27 | . | TGTGCCAGCAGTCCCAACACCCAAGAGACCCAGTACTTC | CASSPNTQETQYF
. | 15 | TRBJ1-2 | TRBV6-1 | . | TGTGCCAGCAGTGGACTCAGGGTGAGCGACTATGGCTACACCTTC | CASSGLRVSDYGYTF
TRBD2 | 15 | TRBJ2-1 | TRBV11-2 | . | TGTGCCAGCAGCTTAGCGGGGGGGCCTAGCAATGAGCAGTTCTTC | CASSLAGGPSNEQFF
TRBD1 | 13 | TRBJ2-7 | TRBV5-1 | . | TGCGCCAGCAGCCTGGGGACAGAATACGAGCAGTACTTC | CASSLGTEYEQYF
TRBD1 | 15 | TRBJ1-2 | TRBV5-5 | . | TGTGCCAGCAGCTTACAGGGGGCGTCTGACTATGGCTACACCTTC | CASSLQGASDYGYTF
. | 17 | TRBJ1-6 | TRBV5-5 | . | TGTGCCAGCAGCAGTAATCGTCTACCAGGGTATAATTCACCCCTCCACTTT | CASSSNRLPGYNSPLHF